This entry lists 28 T cell receptor beta chains sequenced from one sample in a study of spatial heterogeneity in lung cancer. Regarding time point: sample taken at primary tumor resection. TCRdb re-derived calls from the 5' RACE reads in MiXCR, one entry per CDR3 protein. The sample lists roughly 48,000 distinct CDR3 sequences, around 5.2% occurring once. This specimen was PBMCs, taken at surgery. The source is a male donor with early-stage non-small cell lung cancer.

Ten or more counts support this clonotype. The CDR3 DNA follows: TGTGCCAGCAGTCCGGGACTAGCGGACAATGAGCAGTTCTTC. Protein sequence: CASSPGLADNEQFF. V gene TRBV12-3 or TRBV12-4 combines with J gene TRBJ2-1; TRBD2 agrees at 11 bases. CDR3 length: 14 residues. With V trimmed by 5 bases and J by 5 bases, 2 bases remained unmatched.

In this sample, this clonotype turned up many times. At one of its ends the junction is not consistent with the germline gene, which may arise from a read error. J is TRBJ2-3 and V is TRBV5-6; 8 positions agree with TRBD2. Germline loops: CDR1 SGHDT, CDR2 YYEEEE. The CDR3 sequence is 16 residues long. CDR3 coding DNA: TGTGCCAGCAGCTTGGCCTTTACTAGCGGCACCGATACGCAGTATTTT. Translation: CASSLAFTSGTDTQYF.

This clonotype has ten or more counts. The rearrangement links TRBV5-1 to TRBJ1-1; D might be TRBD1 (6 bases). CDR3 length equals 14 residues. The germline gives CDR1 SGHRS, CDR2 YFSETQ. With 4 bases removed from V and 6 bases from J, the gap between germline ends came to 16 bases. CDR3 in amino acids: CASSPDSGAAEAFF. CDR3 nucleotides: TGCGCCAGCAGCCCGGACAGCGGTGCGGCTGAAGCTTTCTTT.

Worth noting for this clonotype: A read error may produce the germline difference seen at one junction end. The chain uses TRBV25-1 and TRBJ2-1, with 10 bases aligning to TRBD1. Germline V CDR1 and CDR2: MGHDK, SYGVNS. The CDR3 extends over 16 amino acids. The CDR3 bases are TGTGTCAGCAGTGAATTCGGGACAGGGGATGGGGATGAGCAGTTCTTC. This codes for CVSSEFGTGDGDEQFF.

This clonotype has more than one count but fewer than ten. V usage is TRBV18 and J usage is TRBJ1-5, with 12 bases that match TRBD1. This CDR3 region has 15 residues. Looked up from germline, CDR1 is KGHSH and CDR2 is LQKENI. The V gene end was trimmed by 4 bases and the J gene end by 7 bases; junction bases not matched to a gene: 5. CDR3: CASSLGTGGGQPQHF. DNA for the CDR3: TGTGCCAGCTCACTAGGGACAGGGGGCGGGCAGCCCCAGCATTTT.

This clonotype has a count of ten or more. This sequence joins TRBV28 and TRBJ2-4, with no clear D. V dropped 3 bases and J dropped 0 bases, with 9 bases sitting between them. Germline CDR1 reads MDHEN; CDR2 reads SYDVKM. The CDR3 spans 15 residues. The CDR3 here is CASSFLEQAKNIQYF. The CDR3 DNA is TGTGCCAGCAGTTTTCTTGAACAAGCCAAAAACATTCAGTACTTC.

In this sample, this clonotype turned up a few times. The chain uses TRBV7-6 and TRBJ2-1, with no clear D. The CDR3 sequence is 11 residues long. Germline lookup yields CDR1 SGHVS and CDR2 FNYEAQ. V lost 2 bases, J lost 8 bases, and 4 bases lay in between. For the CDR3, the DNA is TGTGCCAGCAGCTTAACAGATGAGCAGTTCTTC. This translates into CASSLTDEQFF. Full variable domain (missing parts from reference TRBV7-6 and TRBJ2-1): GAGVSQSPRYKVTKRGQDVALRCDPISGHVSLYWYRQALGQGPEFLTYFNYEAQQDKSGLPNDRFSAERPEGSISTLTIQRTEQRDSAMYRCASSLTDEQFFGPGTRLTVL.

This clonotype has ten or more counts. An end of the junction differs from the germline gene, which may be a read error. This chain links TRBV7-8 with TRBJ2-3; no definite D call. The CDR3 covers 15 residues. Per germline, CDR1 SGHVS and CDR2 FQNEAQ. The CDR3 loop is CASTLEAAVTDTQYF. CDR3 bases: TGTGCCAGCACCTTAGAAGCAGCTGTCACAGATACGCAGTATTTT.

The genes are TRBV7-2 and TRBJ2-5, with D possibly matching TRBD2 (6 bases). The CDR3 has 15 amino acids. Deletions cut 5 bases from V and 5 bases from J, with 18 bases between. CDR1 SGHTA and CDR2 FQGNSA come from the germline V gene. The CDR3 DNA reads TGTGCCAGCAGCGACCAGACTAGATCGGGGGAGACCCAGTACTTC. Protein sequence: CASSDQTRSGETQYF.

This clonotype was seen repeatedly, ten times or more. The rearrangement uses TRBV7-2 and TRBJ2-2; tentatively, D is TRBD1 (5 bases). CDR1 SGHTA and CDR2 FQGNSA come from the germline V gene. CDR3 length equals 14 residues. The V and J ends lost 9 bases and 0 bases respectively, with 11 bases between them. In DNA form, the CDR3 reads TGTGCCAGTAAGGGGCAGGCGAACACCGGGGAGCTGTTTTTT. Translated, it gives CASKGQANTGELFF.

This clonotype was seen repeatedly, ten times or more. The gene calls are TRBV7-6 and TRBJ1-1; 9 positions agree with TRBD1. This CDR3 region has 14 residues. Germline CDR1 reads SGHVS; CDR2 reads FNYEAQ. After removal of 5 bases from V and 1 base from J, the junction contained 2 bases not matched to a gene. The DNA for the CDR3 is TGTGCCAGCAGCCCGACAGGGGGGAACACTGAAGCTTTCTTT. It codes for CASSPTGGNTEAFF.

This clonotype showed up many times. V is TRBV11-2 and J is TRBJ2-1; D is perhaps TRBD2 (6 bases). V was pared by 1 base and J by 12 bases, with 10 bases between. Germline loops: CDR1 SGHAT, CDR2 FQNNGV. The CDR3 is 12 amino acids. The CDR3 here is CASSLAPGLQFF. In DNA, the CDR3 is TGTGCCAGCAGCTTAGCTCCGGGACTGCAGTTCTTC.

This clonotype was counted many times. J is TRBJ1-2 and V is TRBV20-1, with D unresolved. V was pared by 1 base and J by 2 bases, with 11 bases between. Per the germline V gene, CDR1 is DFQATT and CDR2 is SNEGSKA (reference sequence). The CDR3 loop spans 14 amino acids. CDR3 in amino acids: CSARVLEGNYGYTF. The DNA of the CDR3 is TGCAGTGCTAGAGTGCTCGAGGGCAACTATGGCTACACCTTC.

This clonotype came up many times. V and J are TRBV19 and TRBJ2-3, with TRBD2 matching over 13 bases. CDR3 length: 15 amino acids. Germline assignment: CDR1 LNHDA and CDR2 SQIVND (reference sequence). Germline trimming cut 6 bases from V and 5 bases from J; bases unmatched to any gene: 5. Here the CDR3 reads CASSPGLAGRDTQYF. CDR3 coding DNA: TGTGCCAGTAGCCCGGGACTAGCGGGAAGAGATACGCAGTATTTT.

J is TRBJ2-7 and V is TRBV20-1; 14 positions match TRBD2. The CDR3 has 13 residues. J gave up 3 bases and V 6 bases, and 1 base lay outside the gene matches. The germline CDR1 and CDR2 sequences are DFQATT and SNEGSKA (reference sequence). The CDR3 sequence is CSAGTSGSYEQYF. In nucleotides, the CDR3 is TGCAGTGCAGGGACTAGCGGGAGCTACGAGCAGTACTTC.

This chain links TRBV12-3 or TRBV12-4 with TRBJ1-2; unclear D gene. There are 16 residues in the CDR3. The V end was cut by 8 bases, the J end by 4 bases, with 23 bases between. CDR3 in DNA: TGTGCCAGCGCCGCTGAGCGAGAGCCCGGAGCCTATGGCTACACCTTC. Residues: CASAAEREPGAYGYTF.

This clonotype was seen repeatedly, ten times or more. The chain carries TRBV4-2 and TRBJ2-7; D may be TRBD1 or TRBD2 (6 bases each). The V end was cut by 4 bases, the J end by 6 bases, with 22 bases between. Germline V gene data show CDR1 as LGHNA and CDR2 as YNFKEQ. The CDR3 contains 16 residues. The chain's CDR3 is CASSRPRGGRLVEQYF. CDR3 nucleotide sequence: TGTGCCAGCAGCCGCCCCAGAGGGGGGCGCTTGGTCGAGCAGTACTTC.

This clonotype was seen many times. V and J are TRBV15 and TRBJ2-7; 8 nucleotides match TRBD1. CDR1 and CDR2 from the germline V gene are LNHNV and YYDKDF (reference sequence). V trimming: 6 bases; J trimming: 5 bases; junction bases outside the gene matches: 3. The CDR3 contains 12 residues. Written as DNA, the CDR3 is TGTGCCACCAGGACAGGGGCAGACGAGCAGTACTTC. Translated, it gives CATRTGADEQYF.

Ten or more counts support this clonotype. The chain uses TRBV12-3 or TRBV12-4 and TRBJ1-5, with D uncertain. V was pared by 6 bases and J by 3 bases, with 9 bases between. CDR3 length: 13 amino acids. The CDR3 loop reads CASSPDTNQPQHF. The CDR3 DNA reads as TGTGCCAGCAGCCCTGACACCAATCAGCCCCAGCATTTT.

Ten or more counts support this clonotype. The rearrangement uses TRBV12-3 or TRBV12-4 and TRBJ2-1, with 8 bases that match TRBD2. Trimming cost V 0 bases and J 7 bases; bases outside gene matches: 8. This CDR3 has 16 residues. This chain's CDR3 is CASSLADGLARNEQFF. Written as DNA, the CDR3 is TGTGCCAGCAGTTTAGCGGATGGACTAGCACGGAATGAGCAGTTCTTC.

This clonotype has a count of ten or more. The chain links TRBV5-1 to TRBJ2-5; D is perhaps TRBD2 (6 bases). The CDR3 contains 13 residues. V was shortened by 5 bases and J by 4 bases, with 12 bases between the two germline ends. Germline loops: CDR1 SGHRS, CDR2 YFSETQ. This CDR3 reads CASSSGRRETQYF. CDR3 in DNA: TGCGCCAGCAGTTCAGGGAGGAGAGAGACCCAGTACTTC.

This clonotype was counted many times. CDR3 residues: CASSLAHLNTGELFF. The CDR3 bases are TGTGCCAGCAGTTTAGCCCACCTGAACACCGGGGAGCTGTTTTTT. The chain links TRBV28 to TRBJ2-2; no clear D. V shed 2 bases and J shed 1 base, with 8 bases lying between them. CDR3 length: 15 amino acids. CDR1 and CDR2 from the germline V gene are MDHEN and SYDVKM.

This clonotype was observed many times. The J gene is TRBJ2-3, the V gene TRBV10-3; possibly TRBD2 for D (5 bases). Per the germline V gene, CDR1 is ENHRY and CDR2 is SYGVKD. Trimming cost V 7 bases and J 4 bases, with 9 bases left between them. CDR3 length: 12 residues. The CDR3 DNA reads as TGTGCCATCAATAGCGACGCAGATACGCAGTATTTT. As protein: CAINSDADTQYF.

This clonotype was seen many times. V usage is TRBV6-6 and J usage is TRBJ2-7, with D unclear. The V gene lost 0 bases and the J gene lost 6 bases, with 12 bases spanning the gap. The CDR3 covers 14 residues. Germline-derived CDR1 and CDR2 are MNHNY and SVGAGI (reference sequence). The CDR3 protein is CASSYSRDSREQYF. The CDR3 region has the DNA TGTGCCAGCAGTTACTCCCGCGACTCGCGCGAGCAGTACTTC.

This clonotype has only a few counts. V and J are TRBV10-3 and TRBJ2-7; TRBD1 matches at 7 bases. The CDR3 is 12 residues long. Looked up from germline, CDR1 is ENHRY and CDR2 is SYGVKD. The ends lost 10 bases at V and 3 bases at J; junction bases unmatched: 6. Here the CDR3 DNA reads TGTGCCACCGGCCAGGGGGACTACGAGCAGTACTTC. As protein: CATGQGDYEQYF.

The table lists this clonotype with many counts. The gene calls are TRBV6-6 and TRBJ1-6; maybe TRBD1 (6 bases). The CDR3 is 15 amino acids. Trimming removed 2 bases from V and 7 bases from J, with 12 bases in between. Germline V lookup: CDR1 MNHNY, CDR2 SVGAGI (reference sequence). CDR3 DNA: TGTGCCAGCAGTTACGGGGCAGGGGAGAATTCACCCCTCCACTTT. Encoded protein: CASSYGAGENSPLHF.

This clonotype was detected ten times or more. V gene TRBV28 combines with J gene TRBJ2-3; D possibly matches TRBD1 or TRBD2 (5 bases each). Deletions cut 8 bases from V and 6 bases from J, with 12 bases between. The CDR3 consists of 12 residues. Per the germline V gene, CDR1 is MDHEN and CDR2 is SYDVKM. The CDR3 DNA reads as TGTGCCAGCGAGGGGAATAGGGATACGCAGTATTTT. It translates to CASEGNRDTQYF.

This clonotype was counted at least ten times. The chain carries TRBV11-2 and TRBJ2-2, with TRBD2 matching over 11 bases. CDR3 length equals 13 residues. Germline values: CDR1 SGHAT, CDR2 FQNNGV. After removal of 8 bases from V and 7 bases from J, the junction contained 3 bases not matched to a gene. The CDR3 region has the DNA TGTGCCAGCCGACTAGCGGGAAGCGGGGAGCTGTTTTTT. Its translation is CASRLAGSGELFF.